The sequence of this T cell receptor beta chain was determined in a study of patients and donors after allogeneic stem cell transplantation. Using its own MiXCR run on the RT-PCR reads, TCRdb lists one record per CDR3 protein. Among roughly 200,000 distinct CDR3 sequences listed, roughly two fifths were seen once. With 5 bases removed from V and 5 bases from J, the gap between germline ends came to 21 bases. This CDR3 has 17 residues. Per germline, CDR1 SGHTA and CDR2 FQGTGA. The material sequenced was blood, either unsorted or a sorted T cell fraction (not recorded which). The chain joins TRBV7-3 to TRBJ2-2, with D perhaps TRBD1 or TRBD2 (5 bases each). The source of this sequence is a human donor who was either an allogeneic HSCT recipient or a stem cell or donor lymphocyte infusion donor (not recorded which). It is not recorded whose cells these are; they may come from a transplant donor. The DNA for the CDR3 is TGTGCCAGCAGCCCCCGTGCACTGGGACCCTTAACCGGGGAGCTGTTTTTT. It yields the protein CASSPRALGPLTGELFF.